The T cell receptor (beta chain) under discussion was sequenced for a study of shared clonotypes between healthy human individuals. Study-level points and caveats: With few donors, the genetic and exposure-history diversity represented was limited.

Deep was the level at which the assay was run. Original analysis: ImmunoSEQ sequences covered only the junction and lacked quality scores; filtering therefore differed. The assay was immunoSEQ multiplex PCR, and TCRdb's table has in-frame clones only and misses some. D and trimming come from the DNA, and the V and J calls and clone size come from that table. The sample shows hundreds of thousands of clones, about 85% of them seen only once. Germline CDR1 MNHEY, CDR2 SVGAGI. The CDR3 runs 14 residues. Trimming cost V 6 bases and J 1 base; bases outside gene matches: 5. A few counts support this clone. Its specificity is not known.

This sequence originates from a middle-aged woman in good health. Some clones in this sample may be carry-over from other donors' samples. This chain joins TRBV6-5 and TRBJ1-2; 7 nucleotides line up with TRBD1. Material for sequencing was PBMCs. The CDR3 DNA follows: TGTGCCAGCAGCACCACAGGGGTTAACTATGGCTACACCTTC. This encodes CASSTTGVNYGYTF.